The 5 T cell receptor beta chains below come from one sample, sequenced in a study of B cell selection in AIRE deficiency. Sorting defined conventional CD4 T cells as CD4+CD127+. Some clones are missing from TCRdb's copy, which holds only in-frame ones; the method was immunoSEQ multiplex PCR. The sample shows tens of thousands of clones, 95% to 98% of them seen only once. Sequenced: conventional CD4+ T cells sorted from PBMCs. These receptors all come from a human donor with AIRE deficiency.

The chain joins TRBV11-3 to TRBJ1-5; no firm D call. V was clipped by 5 bases and J by 4 bases, with 12 bases between them. Germline lookup yields CDR1 SGHNT and CDR2 YENEEA. This CDR3 has 14 amino acids. The CDR3 sequence is CASSAIGNNQPQHF. DNA of the CDR3: TGTGCCAGCAGCGCCATTGGGAATAATCAGCCCCAGCATTTT.

The J gene is TRBJ1-2, the V gene TRBV19, with 8 bases fitting TRBD1. This CDR3 contains 16 residues. The germline V gene has CDR1 LNHDA and CDR2 SQIVND (reference sequence). V was pared by 0 bases and J by 2 bases, with 5 bases of the junction left unmatched. The CDR3: CASSIDNRGRNYGYTF. As DNA, the CDR3 is TGTGCCAGTAGTATAGACAACAGGGGGAGGAACTATGGCTACACCTTC.

This clone occurred once. The J gene is TRBJ2-7, the V gene TRBV19, with D possibly TRBD2 on 5 matching bases. Per the germline V gene, CDR1 is LNHDA and CDR2 is SQIVND (reference sequence). The CDR3 contains 16 residues. With 5 bases removed from V and 2 bases from J, the gap between germline ends came to 19 bases. As DNA, the CDR3 is TGTGCCAGTAGTCGAACCGGACGGGGTAGCACCTACGAGCAGTACTTC. Its translation is CASSRTGRGSTYEQYF.

The chain recombines TRBV5-6 with TRBJ2-7; 16 bases line up with TRBD2. CDR3 length: 15 amino acids. The junction had 4 bases not matched to a gene; V was cut back by 3 bases and J by 7 bases. In germline, CDR1 is SGHDT, CDR2 YYEEEE. The DNA for the CDR3 is TGTGCCAGCAGCTGGGGACTAGCGGGAGGGCGGGAGCAGTACTTC. It specifies CASSWGLAGGREQYF.

The chain joins TRBV7-2 to TRBJ2-6; D uncertain. Germline V gives CDR1 SGHTA, CDR2 FQGNSA. Deletions cut 3 bases from V and 1 base from J, with 7 bases between. The CDR3 is 15 amino acids. Here the CDR3 DNA reads TGTGCCAGCAGCTTGCAGCAATCTGGGGCCAACGTCCTGACTTTC. This codes for CASSLQQSGANVLTF.